These 18 T cell receptor beta chains share one sample of origin, sequenced in a study of control samples from healthy donors and cancer patients. Data came from immunoSEQ multiplex PCR; TCRdb stores just in-frame clones and leaves some out. In the table there are 75,000 to 95,000 clones, around nine tenths of which are singletons. The specimen was blood. These receptors were taken from a woman aged 45-59 years in good health.

This clone was counted once. The J gene is TRBJ1-2, the V gene TRBV29-1, with D tentatively TRBD1 (5 bases). V was shortened by 1 base and J by 4 bases, with 7 bases between the two germline ends. The germline V gene has CDR1 SQVTM and CDR2 ANQGSEA. CDR3 length: 12 residues. Written as DNA, the CDR3 is TGCAGCGTTGAAGGGACAACCTATGGCTACACCTTC. Encoded protein: CSVEGTTYGYTF. Full variable domain (outside the CDR3, taken from reference TRBV29-1 and TRBJ1-2): SAVISQKPSRDICQRGTSLTIQCQVDSQVTMMFWYRQQPGQSLTLIATANQGSEATYESGFVIDKFPISRPNLTFSTLTVSNMSPEDSSIYLCSVEGTTYGYTFGSGTRLTVV.

V usage is TRBV2 and J usage is TRBJ1-1, with D hard to call. The V end lost 7 bases, the J end lost 1 base, and 10 bases lay between the germline ends. Per germline, CDR1 SNHLY and CDR2 FYNNEI. The CDR3 contains 13 residues. The CDR3 spells CASTGQPNTEAFF. CDR3 sequence (DNA): TGTGCCAGCACCGGGCAACCGAACACTGAAGCTTTCTTT. Combining the CDR3 with reference TRBV2 and TRBJ1-1 gives the whole variable domain EPEVTQTPSHQVTQMGQEVILRCVPISNHLYFYWYRQILGQKVEFLVSFYNNEISEKSEIFDDQFSVERPDGSNFTLKIRSTKLEDSAMYFCASTGQPNTEAFFGQGTRLTVV.

This chain connects TRBV11-2 to TRBJ1-1; D is undetermined. This CDR3 is built from 12 residues. Per the germline V gene, CDR1 is SGHAT and CDR2 is FQNNGV. The V end was cut by 2 bases, the J end by 4 bases, with 5 bases between. In DNA form, the CDR3 reads TGTGCCAGCAGCTTATATCCCACTGAAGCTTTCTTT. As protein: CASSLYPTEAFF.

V usage is TRBV2 and J usage is TRBJ2-1, with D perhaps TRBD1 or TRBD2 (6 bases each). Trimming removed 9 bases from V and 4 bases from J, with 16 bases in between. CDR3 length equals 14 residues. Per the germline V gene, CDR1 is SNHLY and CDR2 is FYNNEI. The CDR3 loop reads CARGGPSVYNEQFF. The CDR3 bases are TGTGCCAGAGGGGGGCCCTCCGTGTACAATGAGCAGTTCTTC.

The rearrangement uses TRBV6-5 and TRBJ2-1, with a possible D match to TRBD2 (7 bases). Germline CDR1 and CDR2: MNHEY and SVGAGI. The CDR3 totals 15 residues. V lost 6 bases and J lost 10, with 22 bases in between. CDR3 in amino acids: CASSPTPGGHGEQFF. The CDR3 region has the DNA TGTGCCAGCAGCCCAACCCCGGGGGGCCATGGGGAGCAGTTCTTC.

The gene calls are TRBV5-8 and TRBJ2-3; 10 nucleotides align to TRBD2. Germline V gene lookup returns CDR1 SGHTS and CDR2 YDEGEE. Trimming at V came to 2 bases and at J to 1 base, leaving 1 base not matched to a gene. CDR3 length: 15 amino acids. Here the CDR3 reads CASSFGLAGTDTQYF. In DNA form, the CDR3 reads TGTGCCAGCAGCTTCGGACTAGCGGGCACAGATACGCAGTATTTT.

The chain links TRBV6-5 to TRBJ2-4; 8 bases are shared with TRBD1. V was clipped by 6 bases and J by 7 bases; unmatched bases: 8. CDR1 is MNHEY and CDR2 is SVGAGI in the germline V gene. The CDR3 is 14 amino acids. The CDR3 nucleotides are TGTGCCAGCAGATGGACAGGGAGTGCTAACATTCAGTACTTC. This gives the protein CASRWTGSANIQYF.

The V and J genes are TRBV12-3 or TRBV12-4 and TRBJ1-5; D unresolved. V lost 6 bases, J lost 1 base, and 4 bases lay in between. The CDR3 contains 12 residues. The CDR3 nucleotides are TGTGCCAGCAGCCCCAGCAATCAGCCCCAGCATTTT. Its protein product is CASSPSNQPQHF.

The V call is TRBV4-1, the J call TRBJ2-1, with D uncertain. Per the germline V gene, CDR1 is MGHRA and CDR2 is YSYEKL. V lost 0 bases and J lost 7, with 7 bases in between. The CDR3 is 13 amino acids. CDR3 protein: CASSQEEINEQFF. As DNA, the CDR3 is TGCGCCAGCAGCCAAGAAGAGATAAATGAGCAGTTCTTC.

This chain connects TRBV5-6 to TRBJ2-7, with D maybe TRBD1 (6 bases). The CDR3 loop spans 13 amino acids. Trimming removed 4 bases at V and 3 bases at J, with 11 bases between. Germline-derived CDR1 and CDR2 are SGHDT and YYEEEE. This CDR3 reads CASSIGTYYEQYF. The CDR3 DNA is TGTGCCAGCAGCATCGGGACATACTACGAGCAGTACTTC.

This clone was seen more than once but under ten times. The V call is TRBV3-1 (or the pseudogene TRBV3-2), the J call TRBJ2-1; D is uncertain. The V end lost 2 bases, the J end lost 6 bases, and 2 bases lay between the germline ends. The CDR3 consists of 11 residues. CDR1 and CDR2 from the germline V gene are LGHDT and YNNKEL (reference sequence). The CDR3 here is CASSQFNEQFF. Here the CDR3 DNA reads TGTGCCAGCAGCCAATTCAATGAGCAGTTCTTC.

The chain recombines TRBV29-1 with TRBJ2-2, with D perhaps matching TRBD1 or TRBD2 (5 bases each). The CDR3 has 15 residues. Germline lookup yields CDR1 SQVTM and CDR2 ANQGSEA. The ends were cut back, 3 bases at V and 4 bases at J, with 15 bases in the middle. CDR3 nucleotide sequence: TGCAGCGTTGACAGGGTGGGGAGCTCCACCGGGGAGCTGTTTTTT. Its protein product is CSVDRVGSSTGELFF.

The chain joins TRBV7-6 to TRBJ1-6, with TRBD1 identical over 7 bases. The CDR3 loop spans 16 amino acids. Trimming removed 5 bases from V and 0 bases from J; junction bases left unmatched: 4. Germline CDR1 SGHVS, CDR2 FNYEAQ. DNA for the CDR3: TGTGCCAGCAGCCCAAGACAGGGCTCCTATAATTCACCCCTCCACTTT. Protein product: CASSPRQGSYNSPLHF.

The rearrangement joins TRBV6-5 to TRBJ2-7; D is possibly TRBD1 (6 bases). The V gene lost 6 bases and the J gene lost 3 bases, with 18 bases spanning the gap. CDR1 is MNHEY and CDR2 is SVGAGI in the germline V gene. CDR3 length equals 15 residues. CDR3 nucleotides: TGTGCCAGCAGATCCTCAGGGGTGGGCGGCTACGAGCAGTACTTC. Translating it yields CASRSSGVGGYEQYF.

V and J are TRBV4-1 and TRBJ2-1, with TRBD2 matching 8 bases. Germline CDR1 is MGHRA and CDR2 is YSYEKL. This CDR3 comprises 15 residues. V trimming: 2 bases; J trimming: 6 bases; junction bases outside the gene matches: 6. CDR3 nucleotides: TGCGCCAGCAGCCAAAGCGGGGGCCTCATCAATGAGCAGTTCTTC. This encodes CASSQSGGLINEQFF.

The chain carries TRBV12-3 or TRBV12-4 and TRBJ1-5; D is unresolved. The V end was cut by 6 bases, the J end by 5 bases, with 11 bases between. This CDR3 is built from 13 residues. In DNA, the CDR3 is TGTGCCAGCAGCCGAGACCGGTATCAGCCCCAGCATTTT. Amino acids: CASSRDRYQPQHF.

V gene TRBV29-1 combines with J gene TRBJ1-1; no firm D call. Trimming took off 7 bases at V and 0 bases at J, with 12 bases between the two ends. This CDR3 spans 13 amino acids. The germline V gene has CDR1 SQVTM and CDR2 ANQGSEA. CDR3 region: CSANKVVNTEAFF. In DNA, the CDR3 is TGCAGCGCGAACAAGGTCGTGAACACTGAAGCTTTCTTT.

The chain uses TRBV5-1 and TRBJ1-6; D not certain. Germline V gene lookup returns CDR1 SGHRS and CDR2 YFSETQ. The V end lost 3 bases, the J end lost 7 bases, and 8 bases lay between the germline ends. CDR3 size: 13 residues. In DNA form, the CDR3 reads TGCGCCAGCAGCTCCGACTACAATTCACCCCTCCACTTT. Translation: CASSSDYNSPLHF.